What follows are 15 T cell receptor beta chains derived from one specimen sequenced in a study of human T cells and chemical hapten exposure (dated by TCRdb to 2020 to 2023). The method behind the library was RACE. TCRdb lists the instrument as NextSeq 500. In TCRdb, the public reads were trimmed at Q25 with fastp and aligned with MiXCR, with productive beta chains retained. Identical CDR3 proteins give one entry, which carries the most common genes and DNA. This sample holds just under 350,000 distinct CDR3 sequences; approximately 6.3% were observed only once. 8.4% of the sample is held by the ten biggest clonotypes. This sample's time point label indicates: patch test 1, 2 weeks after DPC sensitization. The treatment or condition label, as the study defines it: therapeutic diphenylcyclopropenone sensitization with weekly scalp DPC. The input for sequencing was whole blood, taken in connection with sensitization to the hapten diphenylcyclopropenone (DPC). The receptors were gathered from a woman aged 18-35 years with alopecia areata. Some clones in this sample may be carry-over from other donors' samples.

This clonotype was counted a few times. The chain has TRBV6-2 or TRBV6-3 and TRBJ1-1; no clear D gene. Between the trimmed V and J ends, which lost 7 bases and 5 bases, there was a span of 20 bases. This CDR3 spans 15 amino acids. Germline values: CDR1 MNHEY, CDR2 SVGEGT. CDR3 sequence reads: CASNDDWTPGTEAFF. The CDR3 DNA reads as TGTGCCAGCAACGACGATTGGACCCCGGGGACTGAAGCTTTCTTT.

This clonotype has a count of ten or more. The V call is TRBV6-2 or TRBV6-3, the J call TRBJ2-1; TRBD2 matches 8 bases. After removal of 8 bases from V and 3 bases from J, the junction contained 3 bases not matched to a gene. CDR1 and CDR2 (germline): MNHEY, SVGEGT. The CDR3 totals 13 residues. The CDR3 sequence is CASDAGGYNEQFF. The CDR3 DNA reads as TGTGCCAGCGACGCGGGGGGCTACAATGAGCAGTTCTTC.

This clonotype was seen ten or more times. The CDR3 spells CASSPFPGTSYEQYF. The CDR3 coding sequence is TGTGCCAGCAGTCCTTTCCCGGGTACCTCCTACGAGCAGTACTTC. The J gene is TRBJ2-7, the V gene TRBV6-6, with D unresolved. This CDR3 is built from 15 residues. V dropped 5 bases and J dropped 0 bases, with 14 bases sitting between them. Per the germline V gene, CDR1 is MNHNY and CDR2 is SVGAGI (reference sequence).

The chain recombines TRBV6-2 or TRBV6-3 with TRBJ1-1, with no clear D. V was pared by 7 bases and J by 1 base, with 7 bases between. Germline V lookup: CDR1 MNHEY, CDR2 SVGEGT. The CDR3 runs 12 residues. The CDR3 here is CASTMQNTEAFF. The CDR3, as DNA: TGTGCCAGCACCATGCAGAACACTGAAGCTTTCTTT.

This clonotype was detected only a few times. The chain uses TRBV12-3 or TRBV12-4 and TRBJ1-3; no firm D call. V was pared by 6 bases and J by 0 bases, with 9 bases between. This CDR3 spans 14 amino acids. The CDR3 here is CASSLANSGNTIYF. The CDR3 bases are TGTGCCAGCAGCCTTGCGAACTCTGGAAACACCATATATTTT.

This clonotype has a count of ten or more. The chain combines TRBV7-2 with TRBJ1-2; 7 nucleotides match TRBD1. Germline lookup yields CDR1 SGHTA and CDR2 FQGNSA. This CDR3 contains 13 residues. Trimming removed 1 base from V and 8 bases from J; junction bases left unmatched: 4. In DNA, the CDR3 is TGTGCCAGCAGCTTAGAGCAGGGGGACGGCTACACCTTC. Protein: CASSLEQGDGYTF.

There are a few counts of this clonotype. The chain is built from TRBV5-1 and TRBJ1-1; 7 bases agree with TRBD1. V lost 0 bases and J lost 6; bases outside the gene matches: 8. Per the germline V gene, CDR1 is SGHRS and CDR2 is YFSETQ. The CDR3 length is 15 residues. The CDR3 DNA sequence: TGCGCCAGCAGCTTGGCCGTAGGGGGCGAATCTGAAGCTTTCTTT. Its translation: CASSLAVGGESEAFF.

This clonotype was counted ten times or more. The chain is built from TRBV7-9 and TRBJ2-7; the D is unclear. Trimming shortened V by 1 base and J by 4 bases, and 11 bases separated the two germline ends. The CDR3 spans 14 residues. Germline lookup yields CDR1 SEHNR and CDR2 FQNEAQ (reference sequence). CDR3 in amino acids: CASSLEAQPYEQYF. The CDR3 DNA follows: TGTGCCAGCAGCTTAGAAGCACAGCCTTACGAGCAGTACTTC.

In its sample, this clonotype was seen a few times. The V call is TRBV12-5, the J call TRBJ2-5; 10 positions agree with TRBD1. CDR3 length equals 15 residues. Per germline, CDR1 LGHNT and CDR2 FRNRAP. V was clipped by 5 bases and J by 1 base; unmatched bases: 4. This CDR3 reads CASGRGDRGQETQYF. In DNA, the CDR3 is TGTGCTAGTGGTCGAGGGGACAGGGGCCAAGAGACCCAGTACTTC.

The chain carries TRBV6-2 or TRBV6-3 and TRBJ2-7; D is unclear. The CDR3 covers 11 residues. CDR1 and CDR2 (germline): MNHEY, SVGEGT. The V and J ends lost 6 bases and 6 bases respectively, with 9 bases between them. The chain's CDR3 is CASSNGPEQYF. The CDR3 nucleotides are TGTGCCAGCAGCAACGGGCCCGAGCAGTACTTC.

This clonotype has a count of ten or more. The V and J genes are TRBV2 and TRBJ2-1, with a tentative D call TRBD2 (6 bases). CDR1 and CDR2 (germline): SNHLY, FYNNEI. The CDR3 consists of 13 residues. Trimming cost V 10 bases and J 9 bases, with 19 bases left between them. The CDR3 coding sequence is TGTGCCACCGTCGAGGGGACGGGGGTTGAGCAGTTCTTC. It codes for CATVEGTGVEQFF.

This clonotype came up a few times. This chain connects TRBV4-1 to TRBJ2-5; 7 bases agree with TRBD2. Germline lookup yields CDR1 MGHRA and CDR2 YSYEKL. CDR3 length: 15 residues. J lost 5 bases, V lost 0 bases, and 6 bases had no gene match. CDR3 in DNA: TGCGCCAGCAGCCAAGATGGGAGGGAAGTGGAGACCCAGTACTTC. Amino acid sequence: CASSQDGREVETQYF.

V gene TRBV10-2 combines with J gene TRBJ1-2; 8 positions agree with TRBD1. Germline V lookup: CDR1 WSHSY, CDR2 SAAADI. The CDR3 totals 16 residues. Trimming removed 8 bases from V and 7 bases from J; junction bases left unmatched: 18. The DNA for the CDR3 is TGCGCCAGCCGACTGGGGGACAGGAGTACTTTCGGTGGCTACACCTTC. Encoded protein: CASRLGDRSTFGGYTF.

This clonotype showed up just a few times. The gene calls are TRBV5-5 and TRBJ2-3; D remains unclear. In germline, CDR1 is SGHKS, CDR2 YYEKEE (reference sequence). The CDR3 runs 15 residues. V lost 6 bases to trimming and J lost 2 bases, with 16 bases between them. CDR3 amino acids: CASNNGRFYTDTQYF. The CDR3 bases are TGTGCCAGCAATAATGGCAGGTTCTACACAGATACGCAGTATTTT.

This clonotype has at least ten counts. The gene calls are TRBV7-9 and TRBJ2-7; 11 bases line up with TRBD2. CDR3 length: 16 amino acids. The junction had 7 bases not matched to a gene; V was cut back by 3 bases and J by 3 bases. Germline CDR1 and CDR2: SEHNR and FQNEAQ (reference sequence). The CDR3 loop is CASSLGTSGKHYEQYF. The CDR3 DNA follows: TGTGCCAGCAGCTTGGGGACTAGCGGAAAACACTACGAGCAGTACTTC.